Below are 22 T cell receptor beta chains sequenced from a single sample in a study of T-cell reconstitution after alpha-beta-depleted transplantation in children. Preparation of the TCRbeta library used unique molecular identifiers. From the PCR reads, TCRdb called clonotypes with MiXCR, one entry per CDR3 protein. The data show roughly 610,000 distinct CDR3 sequences, with about 11% seen just once and 3.5% to 5% held by the top ten. The source was PBMCs from the stem cell graft donor, collected from the stem cell graft. The receptor source for this set is a human donor who donated a stem cell graft to a child with acute myeloid leukemia.

The J gene is TRBJ1-5, the V gene TRBV7-2; 8 bases align to TRBD1. This CDR3 region has 14 residues. Germline-derived CDR1 and CDR2 are SGHTA and FQGNSA. V shed 0 bases, J shed 6 bases, and the junction held 1 base outside the gene matches. CDR3 sequence reads: CASSLAQGAQPQHF. The CDR3 DNA reads as TGTGCCAGCAGCTTAGCCCAGGGGGCTCAGCCCCAGCATTTT.

The genes are TRBV3-1 and TRBJ2-7; D might be TRBD1 (5 bases). V was clipped by 1 base and J by 0 bases, with 10 bases between them. This CDR3 spans 15 amino acids. The V gene's germline CDR1 is LGHDT and CDR2 YNNKEL (reference sequence). CDR3 coding DNA: TGTGCCAGCAGCCAAGGAAGACAGCCCTCCTACGAGCAGTACTTC. It translates to CASSQGRQPSYEQYF.

The V gene is TRBV18, the J gene TRBJ1-5; D gene ambiguous. The CDR3 sequence is 18 residues long. Trimming pared 3 bases from V and 1 base from J, leaving 19 bases between. The germline CDR1 and CDR2 sequences are KGHSH and LQKENI. CDR3 residues: CASSPSLAGQKSNQPQHF. CDR3 sequence (DNA): TGTGCCAGCTCACCCTCCCTGGCAGGCCAGAAGAGCAATCAGCCCCAGCATTTT.

This clonotype was found a few times. This chain links TRBV9 with TRBJ2-5; D is undetermined. The CDR3 runs to 10 residues. Per the germline V gene, CDR1 is SGDLS and CDR2 is YYNGEE. Trimming took off 9 bases at V and 4 bases at J, with 7 bases between the two ends. The CDR3 coding sequence is TGTGCCACCCCAAGAGAGACCCAGTACTTC. It translates to CATPRETQYF.

In its sample, this clonotype was seen a few times. This chain links TRBV20-1 with TRBJ2-7; 8 positions agree with TRBD1. The CDR3 is made up of 12 amino acids. In germline, CDR1 is DFQATT, CDR2 SNEGSKA (reference sequence). This chain's CDR3 is CRGQGGSYEQYF. CDR3 bases: TGCAGAGGACAGGGTGGATCCTACGAGCAGTACTTC.

This clonotype was seen many times. The genes are TRBV19 and TRBJ2-4, with D perhaps TRBD1 (5 bases). Germline V gene lookup returns CDR1 LNHDA and CDR2 SQIVND (reference sequence). Trimming left V 5 bases short and J 8 bases short, with 13 bases between. The CDR3 totals 13 residues. The DNA of the CDR3 is TGTGCCAGTAGTCCCCAGACAGTGGACATTCAGTACTTC. This sequence encodes CASSPQTVDIQYF. Complete variable domain (other parts from reference TRBV19 and TRBJ2-4): DGGITQSPKYLFRKEGQNVTLSCEQNLNHDAMYWYRQDPGQGLRLIYYSQIVNDFQKGDIAEGYSVSREKKESFPLTVTSAQKNPTAFYLCASSPQTVDIQYFGAGTRLSVL.

The chain links TRBV5-1 to TRBJ2-7; TRBD2 matches 10 bases. This CDR3 has 15 amino acids. The V gene's germline CDR1 is SGHRS and CDR2 YFSETQ. The V and J ends lost 5 bases and 8 bases, in that order; junction bases with no gene match: 13. The CDR3 DNA reads TGCGCCAGCAGTGATGTGGCTAGCGGGGGTTTCAAGCAGTACTTC. Translating it yields CASSDVASGGFKQYF.

This clonotype was observed a handful of times. The chain recombines TRBV28 with TRBJ2-1; TRBD2 matches at 11 bases. In germline, CDR1 is MDHEN, CDR2 SYDVKM. V trimming: 2 bases; J trimming: 6 bases; junction bases outside the gene matches: 9. This CDR3 spans 17 amino acids. The CDR3: CASSLITSGRKGNEQFF. In DNA, the CDR3 is TGTGCCAGCAGTTTAATAACTAGCGGGAGAAAGGGCAATGAGCAGTTCTTC.

The V gene is TRBV20-1, the J gene TRBJ2-1; 8 bases fit TRBD2. The CDR3 extends over 13 amino acids. Germline CDR1 reads DFQATT; CDR2 reads SNEGSKA (reference sequence). J gave up 6 bases and V 6 bases, and 7 bases lay outside the gene matches. CDR3 loop: CSARGTSTNEQFF. CDR3 DNA sequence: TGCAGTGCCCGCGGGACTAGTACCAATGAGCAGTTCTTC.

The sample holds many counts of this clonotype. The CDR3 spells CASSLGTAAVLYEQYF. The CDR3 nucleotides read TGCGCCAGCAGCTTGGGAACAGCAGCGGTCCTGTACGAGCAGTACTTC. This chain uses TRBV5-1 with TRBJ2-7, with a tentative D call TRBD2 (5 bases). Trimming took off 0 bases at V and 4 bases at J, with 17 bases between the two ends. CDR3 size: 16 residues. CDR1 and CDR2 from the germline V gene are SGHRS and YFSETQ.

There are a few counts of this clonotype. The rearrangement links TRBV7-3 to TRBJ2-1; 8 bases line up with TRBD2. This CDR3 spans 16 amino acids. The V and J ends lost 1 base and 0 bases, in that order; junction bases with no gene match: 2. CDR1 is SGHTA and CDR2 is FQGTGA in the germline V gene. DNA for the CDR3: TGTGCCAGCAGCTTAATAGCGGGGAGCTCCTACAATGAGCAGTTCTTC. Its translation is CASSLIAGSSYNEQFF.

The chain uses TRBV20-1 and TRBJ1-5; the D gene is possibly TRBD1 (5 bases). Germline loops: CDR1 DFQATT, CDR2 SNEGSKA (reference sequence). CDR3 length: 16 amino acids. Trimming removed 6 bases at V and 2 bases at J, with 20 bases between. The CDR3 is CSAPPTGLGGNQPQHF. The DNA of the CDR3 is TGCAGTGCCCCCCCTACTGGCCTGGGGGGCAATCAGCCCCAGCATTTT.

This clonotype occurred many times. The rearrangement links TRBV29-1 to TRBJ2-7; D perhaps matches TRBD2 (6 bases). The CDR3 is 13 residues long. Trimming cost V 4 bases and J 0 bases, with 10 bases left between them. CDR1 is SQVTM, CDR2 ANQGSEA, per germline. CDR3 protein: CSVGSGVSYEQYF. The CDR3 coding sequence is TGCAGCGTTGGATCGGGGGTCTCCTACGAGCAGTACTTC.

This clonotype was seen ten or more times. The chain couples TRBV7-2 to TRBJ2-1, with 9 bases matching TRBD2. Germline loops: CDR1 SGHTA, CDR2 FQGNSA. J gave up 7 bases and V 2 bases, and 9 bases lay outside the gene matches. The length of the CDR3 is 16 residues. CDR3 sequence (DNA): TGTGCCAGCAGCTTACGGACTAGCGATAGTAGTAATGAGCAGTTCTTC. As protein: CASSLRTSDSSNEQFF.

Only a few counts were recorded for this clonotype. V and J are TRBV7-2 and TRBJ2-5; 10 bases match TRBD2. Germline assignment: CDR1 SGHTA and CDR2 FQGNSA. The CDR3 has 16 amino acids. Unmatched junction bases numbered 4, after V lost 0 bases and J lost 3 bases. The CDR3 reads CASSLAPAGGEETQYF. CDR3 sequence (DNA): TGTGCCAGCAGCTTAGCCCCAGCGGGAGGGGAAGAGACCCAGTACTTC.

The rearrangement joins TRBV5-1 to TRBJ2-7, with 13 nucleotides matching TRBD2. CDR1 and CDR2 (germline): SGHRS, YFSETQ. The CDR3 is 14 residues long. Trimming took 8 bases from V and 5 from J; bases not matched to a gene: 7. CDR3 in amino acids: CASSRTSGSHEQYF. CDR3 in DNA: TGCGCCAGTTCAAGGACTAGCGGGAGTCACGAGCAGTACTTC.

The chain employs TRBV30 and TRBJ2-7; weak D call: TRBD1 (6 bases). Germline lookup yields CDR1 GTSNPN and CDR2 SVGIG (reference sequence). The CDR3 totals 12 residues. Trimming cost V 4 bases and J 6 bases, with 13 bases left between them. The CDR3 DNA is TGTGCCTGGAACAGGGTGGACCGCGAGCAGTACTTC. Its protein is CAWNRVDREQYF.

The J gene is TRBJ1-2, the V gene TRBV10-3; TRBD1 agrees at 7 bases. The CDR3 spans 15 residues. Trimming at V came to 2 bases and at J to 3 bases, leaving 6 bases not matched to a gene. Germline values: CDR1 ENHRY, CDR2 SYGVKD. The CDR3 loop is CAISESRGQDYGYTF. The DNA of the CDR3 is TGTGCCATCAGTGAGAGCCGCGGACAGGACTATGGCTACACCTTC.

In this sample, this clonotype turned up a few times. The V and J genes are TRBV7-9 and TRBJ1-2, with a tentative D call TRBD1 (5 bases). V dropped 4 bases and J dropped 8 bases, with 20 bases sitting between them. There are 15 residues in the CDR3. Germline V gene sequence: CDR1 SEHNR, CDR2 FQNEAQ (reference sequence). The CDR3 DNA follows: TGTGCCAGCAGCTCGATCCGGGACCGCTCAGACGGCTACACCTTC. It translates to CASSSIRDRSDGYTF. The whole variable domain, filled in from reference TRBV7-9 and TRBJ1-2, reads DTGVSQNPRHKITKRGQNVTFRCDPISEHNRLYWYRQTLGQGPEFLTYFQNEAQLEKSRLLSDRFSAERPKGSFSTLEIQRTEQGDSAMYLCASSSIRDRSDGYTFGSGTRLTVV.

The chain recombines TRBV6-2 or TRBV6-3 with TRBJ1-1, with 7 bases lining up with TRBD1. With 5 bases clipped from V and 1 base from J, the junction kept 13 bases outside the gene matches. Germline CDR1 and CDR2: MNHEY and SVGEGT. The CDR3 loop spans 17 amino acids. CDR3 in amino acids: CASSPRRSTGWNTEAFF. DNA for the CDR3: TGTGCCAGCAGTCCCCGGCGGTCGACAGGGTGGAACACTGAAGCTTTCTTT.

This clonotype was detected ten times or more. This sequence joins TRBV20-1 and TRBJ2-1, with 10 positions matching TRBD2. With 8 bases clipped from V and 1 base from J, the junction kept 5 bases outside the gene matches. The CDR3 has 14 residues. CDR1 is DFQATT and CDR2 is SNEGSKA in the germline V gene (reference sequence). DNA for the CDR3: TGCAGTCCAAGCGGGAGGGATTCCTACAATGAGCAGTTCTTC. Translated, it gives CSPSGRDSYNEQFF.

The genes are TRBV20-1 and TRBJ2-1; TRBD2 matches 8 bases. The V gene's germline CDR1 is DFQATT and CDR2 SNEGSKA (reference sequence). The V and J ends lost 3 bases and 3 bases, in that order; junction bases with no gene match: 4. This CDR3 has 14 amino acids. CDR3 DNA sequence: TGCAGTGCTAGGCCCCTAGCGGGCTACAATGAGCAGTTCTTC. It encodes CSARPLAGYNEQFF.